This T cell receptor beta chain comes out of a study of T cell responses to AZD1222 COVID-19 vaccine. A word on this clone: Its antigen remains unknown.

Libraries were prepared by immunoSEQ multiplex PCR; TCRdb keeps only in-frame clonotypes and omits some of them. The sample comprises some 150,000 clones, roughly 93% of which are singletons, and approximately 0.96% rests with the top ten. Study-level points and caveats: Dominant CD4 TCR responses targeted spike regions 160-218 and 743-854. Clonal diversity was possibly underestimated, and white British individuals and females predominated among donors. Repertoire samples came only from after the peak T cell response.

Germline CDR1 is DFQATT and CDR2 is SNEGSKA (reference sequence). The CDR3 totals 11 residues. Trimming took 3 bases from V and 4 from J, leaving 5 bases between them. The origin of this receptor is an adult in good health. Sequencing was performed on peripheral blood, taken on day 0 of MenACWY control vaccination. The chain links TRBV20-1 to TRBJ2-3; no firm D call. The CDR3 bases are TGCAGTGCTAGGGCTGCAGATACGCAGTATTTT. Its translation: CSARAADTQYF.